The clone carrying this TCR beta chain has a count of ten or more. This record comes from a study of CD4 and CD8 cells across lung adenocarcinoma regions. In TCRdb, the PCR reads were re-called with MiXCR into one record per CDR3 protein. The table records 23,000 or so distinct CDR3 sequences, more than 45% of them present only once. The patients had localized lung adenocarcinoma, a non-small cell subtype. The receptor's source is a male donor with lung adenocarcinoma. The CD4 and CD8 labels of this study may be unreliable. Sequenced sample: CD8+ T cells from the center of a lung tumor.

Here the CDR3 reads CASSYSGQGASEAFF. CDR3 nucleotides: TGTGCCAGCAGTTACTCCGGACAGGGGGCGTCTGAAGCTTTCTTT. The chain recombines TRBV6-5 with TRBJ1-1, with TRBD1 matching over 11 bases. Trimming cost V 0 bases and J 6 bases; bases outside gene matches: 3. The germline V gene encodes CDR1 MNHEY and CDR2 SVGAGI. The CDR3 runs to 15 residues.